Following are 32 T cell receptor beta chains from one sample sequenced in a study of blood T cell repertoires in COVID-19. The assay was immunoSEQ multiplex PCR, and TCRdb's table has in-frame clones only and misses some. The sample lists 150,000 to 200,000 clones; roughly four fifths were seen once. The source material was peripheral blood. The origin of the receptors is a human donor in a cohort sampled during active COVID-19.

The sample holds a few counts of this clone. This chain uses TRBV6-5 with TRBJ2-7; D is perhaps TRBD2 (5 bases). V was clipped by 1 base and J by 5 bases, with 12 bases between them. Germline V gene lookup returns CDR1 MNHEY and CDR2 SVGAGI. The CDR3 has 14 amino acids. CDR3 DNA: TGTGCCAGCAGTTACTATGCGGGTACGGACGAGCAGTACTTC. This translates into CASSYYAGTDEQYF.

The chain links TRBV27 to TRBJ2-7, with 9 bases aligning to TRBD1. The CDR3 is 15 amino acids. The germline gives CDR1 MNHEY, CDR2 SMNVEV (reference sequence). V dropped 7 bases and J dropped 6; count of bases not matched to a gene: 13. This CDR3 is CASTSYGDRVFEQYF. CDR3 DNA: TGTGCCAGCACCTCCTATGGGGACAGGGTTTTCGAGCAGTACTTC.

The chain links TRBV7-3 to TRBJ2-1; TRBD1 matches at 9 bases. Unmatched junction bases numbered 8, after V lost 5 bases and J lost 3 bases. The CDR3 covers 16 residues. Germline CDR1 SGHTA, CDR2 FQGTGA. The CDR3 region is CASSLPGQGNYNEQFF. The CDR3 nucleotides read TGTGCCAGCAGCCTGCCGGGACAGGGCAACTACAATGAGCAGTTCTTC.

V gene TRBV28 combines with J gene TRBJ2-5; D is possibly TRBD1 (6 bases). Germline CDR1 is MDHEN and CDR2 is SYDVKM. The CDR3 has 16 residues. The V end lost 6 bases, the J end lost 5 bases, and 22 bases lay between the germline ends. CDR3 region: CASSSSIKGQGETQYF. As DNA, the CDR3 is TGTGCCAGCAGCTCATCCATTAAGGGACAAGGGGAGACCCAGTACTTC.

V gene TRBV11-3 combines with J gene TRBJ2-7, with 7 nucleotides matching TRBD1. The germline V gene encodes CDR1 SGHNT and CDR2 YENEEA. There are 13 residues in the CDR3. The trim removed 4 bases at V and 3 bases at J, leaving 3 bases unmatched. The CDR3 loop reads CASSSDRYYEQYF. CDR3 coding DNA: TGTGCCAGCAGCTCGGACAGGTACTACGAGCAGTACTTC.

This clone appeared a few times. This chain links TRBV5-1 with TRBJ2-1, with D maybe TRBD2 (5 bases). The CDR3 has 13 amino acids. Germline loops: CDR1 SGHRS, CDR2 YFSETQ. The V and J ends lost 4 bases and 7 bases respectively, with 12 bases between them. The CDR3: CASSPHSGNEQFF. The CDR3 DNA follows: TGCGCCAGCAGCCCACACTCGGGGAATGAGCAGTTCTTC.

DNA for the CDR3: TGCGCCAGCAGCCAAGATTGGGCGACGGACACTGAAGCTTTCTTT. Amino acids: CASSQDWATDTEAFF. This chain links TRBV4-3 with TRBJ1-1; D not certain. V was shortened by 0 bases and J by 3 bases, with 11 bases between the two germline ends. The CDR3 totals 15 residues. The germline gives CDR1 LGHNA, CDR2 YSLEER.

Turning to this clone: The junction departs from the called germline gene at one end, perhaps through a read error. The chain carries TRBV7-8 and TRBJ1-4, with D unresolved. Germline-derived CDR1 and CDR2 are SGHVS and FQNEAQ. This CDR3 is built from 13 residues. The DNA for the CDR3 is TGTGCCAGCAGCGCTAACAGTTTCGAAAACCTGTTTTTT. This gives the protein CASSANSFENLFF. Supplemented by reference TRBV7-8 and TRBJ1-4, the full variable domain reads GAGVSQSPRYKVAKRGQDVALRCDPISGHVSLFWYQQALGQGPEFLTYFQNEAQLDKSGLPSDRFFAERPEGSVSTLKIQRTQQEDSAVYLCASSANSFENLFFGSGTQLSVL.

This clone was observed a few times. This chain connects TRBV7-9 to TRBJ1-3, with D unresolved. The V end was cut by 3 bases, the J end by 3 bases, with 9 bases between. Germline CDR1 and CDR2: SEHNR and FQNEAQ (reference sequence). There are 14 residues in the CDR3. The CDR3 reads CASSFPSGGNTIYF. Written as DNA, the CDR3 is TGTGCCAGCAGCTTTCCGTCGGGTGGAAACACCATATATTTT.

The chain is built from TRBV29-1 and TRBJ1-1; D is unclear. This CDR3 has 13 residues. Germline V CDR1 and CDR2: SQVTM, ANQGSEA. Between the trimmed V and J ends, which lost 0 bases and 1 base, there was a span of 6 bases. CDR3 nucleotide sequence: TGCAGCGTTGAAGATTGGCAGAACACTGAAGCTTTCTTT. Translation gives CSVEDWQNTEAFF. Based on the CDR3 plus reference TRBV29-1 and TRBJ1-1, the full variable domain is SAVISQKPSRDICQRGTSLTIQCQVDSQVTMMFWYRQQPGQSLTLIATANQGSEATYESGFVIDKFPISRPNLTFSTLTVSNMSPEDSSIYLCSVEDWQNTEAFFGQGTRLTVV.

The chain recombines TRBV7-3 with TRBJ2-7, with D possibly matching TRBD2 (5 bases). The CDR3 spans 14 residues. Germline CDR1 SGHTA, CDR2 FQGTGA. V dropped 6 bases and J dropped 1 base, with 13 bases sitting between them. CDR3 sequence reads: CASSPSGFSYEQYF. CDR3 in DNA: TGTGCCAGCAGTCCAAGCGGTTTTTCCTACGAGCAGTACTTC.

The CDR3 protein is CASSPDRVWNSPLHF. The CDR3 region has the DNA TGTGCCAGCAGCCCTGACAGGGTTTGGAATTCACCCCTCCACTTT. The chain uses TRBV11-2 and TRBJ1-6; 7 bases align to TRBD1. V lost 5 bases and J lost 7; bases outside the gene matches: 8. The CDR3 contains 15 residues. Germline CDR1 is SGHAT and CDR2 is FQNNGV. The variable domain in full, with the rest retrieved from reference TRBV11-2 and TRBJ1-6, is EAGVAQSPRYKIIEKRQSVAFWCNPISGHATLYWYQQILGQGPKLLIQFQNNGVVDDSQLPKDRFSAERLKGVDSTLKIQPAKLEDSAVYLCASSPDRVWNSPLHFGNGTRLTVT.

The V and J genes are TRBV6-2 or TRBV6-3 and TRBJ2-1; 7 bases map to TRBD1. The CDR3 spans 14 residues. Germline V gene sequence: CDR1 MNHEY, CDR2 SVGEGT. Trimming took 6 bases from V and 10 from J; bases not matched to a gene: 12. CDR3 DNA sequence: TGTGCCAGCAGCCTACAGGGGTTACAAGGAGAGCAGTTCTTC. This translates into CASSLQGLQGEQFF.

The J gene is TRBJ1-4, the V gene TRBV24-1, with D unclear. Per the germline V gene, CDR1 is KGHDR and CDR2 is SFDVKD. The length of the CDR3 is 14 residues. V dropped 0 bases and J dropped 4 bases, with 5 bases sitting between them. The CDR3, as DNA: TGTGCCACCAGTGATTTGGGCGGTAATGAAAAACTGTTTTTT. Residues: CATSDLGGNEKLFF.

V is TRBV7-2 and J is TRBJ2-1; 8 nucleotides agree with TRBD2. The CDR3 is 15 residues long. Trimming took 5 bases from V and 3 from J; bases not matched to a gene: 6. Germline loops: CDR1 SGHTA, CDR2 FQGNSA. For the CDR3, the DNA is TGTGCCAGCAGCCCGGCGAGCGGGAGCTACAATGAGCAGTTCTTC. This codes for CASSPASGSYNEQFF.

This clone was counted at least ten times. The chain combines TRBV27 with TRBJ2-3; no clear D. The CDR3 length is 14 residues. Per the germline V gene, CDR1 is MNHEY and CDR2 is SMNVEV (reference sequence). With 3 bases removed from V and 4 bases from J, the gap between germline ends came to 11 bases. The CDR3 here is CASSFVRPPDTQYF. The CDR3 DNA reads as TGTGCCAGCAGTTTCGTGAGGCCCCCAGATACGCAGTATTTT.

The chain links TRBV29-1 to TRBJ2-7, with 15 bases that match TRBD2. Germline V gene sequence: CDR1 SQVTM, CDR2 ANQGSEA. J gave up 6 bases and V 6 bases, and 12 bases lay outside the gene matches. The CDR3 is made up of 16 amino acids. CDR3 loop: CSVHEGGLAGGSEQYF. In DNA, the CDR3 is TGCAGCGTCCACGAGGGGGGACTAGCGGGAGGAAGCGAGCAGTACTTC.

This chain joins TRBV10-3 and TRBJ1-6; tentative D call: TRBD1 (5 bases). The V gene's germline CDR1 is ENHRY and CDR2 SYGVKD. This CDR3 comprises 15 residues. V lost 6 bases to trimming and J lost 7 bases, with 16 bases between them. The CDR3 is CAISGGAAGNSPLHF. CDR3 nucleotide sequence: TGTGCCATCAGCGGGGGTGCGGCGGGGAATTCACCCCTCCACTTT.

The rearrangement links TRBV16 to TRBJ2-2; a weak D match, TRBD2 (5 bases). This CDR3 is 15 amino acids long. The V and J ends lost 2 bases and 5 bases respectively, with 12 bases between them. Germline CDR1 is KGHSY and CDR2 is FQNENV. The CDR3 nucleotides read TGTGCCAGCAGCCAAGGGCTTTCGGGGACCGGGGAGCTGTTTTTT. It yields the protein CASSQGLSGTGELFF.

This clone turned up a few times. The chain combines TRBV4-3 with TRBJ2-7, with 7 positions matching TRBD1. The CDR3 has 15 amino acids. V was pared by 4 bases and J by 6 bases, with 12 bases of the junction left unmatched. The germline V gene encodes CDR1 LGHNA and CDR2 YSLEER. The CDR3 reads CASSPGTASWGEQYF. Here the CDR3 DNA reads TGCGCCAGCAGCCCCGGGACAGCGAGTTGGGGCGAGCAGTACTTC.

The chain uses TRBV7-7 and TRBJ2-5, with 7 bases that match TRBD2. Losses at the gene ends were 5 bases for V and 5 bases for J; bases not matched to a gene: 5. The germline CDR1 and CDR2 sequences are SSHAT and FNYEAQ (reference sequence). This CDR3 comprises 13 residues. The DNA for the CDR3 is TGTGCCAGCAGCCCTCAGGGAGGGGAGACCCAGTACTTC. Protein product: CASSPQGGETQYF.

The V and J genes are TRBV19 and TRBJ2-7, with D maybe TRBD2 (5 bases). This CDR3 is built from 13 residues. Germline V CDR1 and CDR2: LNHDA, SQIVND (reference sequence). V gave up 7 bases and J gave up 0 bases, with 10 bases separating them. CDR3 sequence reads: CASMKRNSYEQYF. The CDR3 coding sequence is TGTGCCAGTATGAAGCGGAACTCCTACGAGCAGTACTTC.

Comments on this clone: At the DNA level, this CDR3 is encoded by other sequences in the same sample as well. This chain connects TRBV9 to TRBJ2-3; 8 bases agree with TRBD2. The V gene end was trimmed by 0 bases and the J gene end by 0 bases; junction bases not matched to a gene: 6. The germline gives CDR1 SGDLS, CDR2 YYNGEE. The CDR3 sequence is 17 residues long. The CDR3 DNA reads TGTGCCAGCAGCGTAGAATCTGCGGGAGGTAGCACAGATACGCAGTATTTT. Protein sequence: CASSVESAGGSTDTQYF.

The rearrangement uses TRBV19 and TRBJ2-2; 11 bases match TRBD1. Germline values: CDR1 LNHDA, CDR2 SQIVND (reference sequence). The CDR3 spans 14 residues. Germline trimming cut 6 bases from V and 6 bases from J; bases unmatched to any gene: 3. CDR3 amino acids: CASRGTGGSGELFF. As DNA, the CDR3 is TGTGCCAGTAGAGGGACAGGGGGGTCCGGGGAGCTGTTTTTT. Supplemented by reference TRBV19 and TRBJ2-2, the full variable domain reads DGGITQSPKYLFRKEGQNVTLSCEQNLNHDAMYWYRQDPGQGLRLIYYSQIVNDFQKGDIAEGYSVSREKKESFPLTVTSAQKNPTAFYLCASRGTGGSGELFFGEGSRLTVL.

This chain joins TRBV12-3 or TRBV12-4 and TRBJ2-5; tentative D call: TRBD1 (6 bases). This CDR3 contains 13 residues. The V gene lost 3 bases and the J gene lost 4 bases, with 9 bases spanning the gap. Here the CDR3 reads CASSLKGGETQYF. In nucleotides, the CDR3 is TGTGCCAGCAGTTTGAAAGGGGGAGAGACCCAGTACTTC.

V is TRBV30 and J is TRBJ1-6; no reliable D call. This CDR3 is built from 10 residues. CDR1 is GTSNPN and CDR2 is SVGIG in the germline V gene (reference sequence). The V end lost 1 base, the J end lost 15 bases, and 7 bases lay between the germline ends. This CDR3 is CAWSAGDLHF. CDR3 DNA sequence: TGTGCCTGGAGTGCCGGGGACCTCCACTTT.

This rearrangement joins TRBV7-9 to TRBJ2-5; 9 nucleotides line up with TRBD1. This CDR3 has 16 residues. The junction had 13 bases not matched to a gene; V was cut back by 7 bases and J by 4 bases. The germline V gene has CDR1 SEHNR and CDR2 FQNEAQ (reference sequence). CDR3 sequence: CASNLTRDRAAETQYF. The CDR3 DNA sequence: TGTGCCAGCAACCTTACTCGGGACAGGGCCGCAGAGACCCAGTACTTC.

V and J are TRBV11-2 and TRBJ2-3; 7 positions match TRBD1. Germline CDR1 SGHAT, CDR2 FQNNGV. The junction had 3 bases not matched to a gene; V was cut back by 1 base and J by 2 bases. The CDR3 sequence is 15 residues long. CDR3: CASSLVGQSTDTQYF. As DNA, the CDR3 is TGTGCCAGCAGCTTAGTGGGACAGTCCACAGATACGCAGTATTTT.

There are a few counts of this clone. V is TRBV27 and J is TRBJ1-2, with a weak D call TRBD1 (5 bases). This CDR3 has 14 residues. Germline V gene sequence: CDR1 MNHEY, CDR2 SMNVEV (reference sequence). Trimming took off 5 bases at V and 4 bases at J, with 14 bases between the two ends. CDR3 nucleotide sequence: TGTGCCAGCAGTCCCAGGGCAACGGCCTATGGCTACACCTTC. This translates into CASSPRATAYGYTF.

The CDR3 is CASETGIHYGYTF. The CDR3 bases are TGTGCCAGCGAGACAGGGATACACTATGGCTACACCTTC. This sequence joins TRBV28 and TRBJ1-2; 7 positions agree with TRBD1. CDR3 length: 13 residues. Germline lookup yields CDR1 MDHEN and CDR2 SYDVKM. Germline trimming cut 8 bases from V and 3 bases from J; bases unmatched to any gene: 6.

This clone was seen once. The CDR3 region is CASSRLAGVFNEQFF. CDR3 in DNA: TGTGCCAGCAGCAGACTAGCGGGAGTTTTTAATGAGCAGTTCTTC. V usage is TRBV7-8 and J usage is TRBJ2-1; 12 nucleotides align to TRBD2. The CDR3 runs to 15 residues. In germline, CDR1 is SGHVS, CDR2 FQNEAQ. J was trimmed by 7 bases and V by 5 bases; bases with no gene match: 6.

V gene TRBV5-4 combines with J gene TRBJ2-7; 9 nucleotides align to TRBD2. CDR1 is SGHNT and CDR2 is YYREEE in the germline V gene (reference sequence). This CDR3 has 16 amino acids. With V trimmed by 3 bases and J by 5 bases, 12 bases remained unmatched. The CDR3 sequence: CASSSLSSGSQDEQYF. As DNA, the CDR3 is TGTGCCAGCAGCTCCTTAAGTAGCGGGAGTCAGGACGAGCAGTACTTC.